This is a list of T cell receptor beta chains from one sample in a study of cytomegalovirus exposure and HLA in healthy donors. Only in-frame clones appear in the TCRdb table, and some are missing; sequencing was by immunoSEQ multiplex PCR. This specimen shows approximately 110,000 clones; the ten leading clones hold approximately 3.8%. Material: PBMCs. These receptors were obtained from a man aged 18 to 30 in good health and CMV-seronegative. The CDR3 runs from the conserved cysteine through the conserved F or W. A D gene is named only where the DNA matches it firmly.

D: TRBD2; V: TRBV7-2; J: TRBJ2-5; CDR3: CASSLGRGGVKTQYF; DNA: TGTGCCAGCAGCTTAGGTCGGGGGGGAGTAAAGACCCAGTACTTC
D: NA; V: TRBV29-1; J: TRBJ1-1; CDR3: CSVKADLNTEAFF; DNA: TGCAGCGTTAAAGCAGATCTGAACACTGAAGCTTTCTTT
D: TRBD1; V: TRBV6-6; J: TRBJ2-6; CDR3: CASSRDSSGANVLTF; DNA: TGTGCCAGCAGTCGGGACAGCTCTGGGGCCAACGTCCTGACTTTC
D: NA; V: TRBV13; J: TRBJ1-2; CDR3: CASSLSGSGLFGYTF; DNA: TGTGCCAGCAGCTTAAGTGGTTCAGGGTTGTTTGGCTACACCTTC
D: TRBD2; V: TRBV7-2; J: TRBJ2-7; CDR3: CASSLAIVSGRIYEQYF; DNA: TGTGCCAGCAGCTTAGCGATTGTTAGCGGGAGGATCTACGAGCAGTACTTC
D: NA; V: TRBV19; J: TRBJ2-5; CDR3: CASSISFAGETQYF; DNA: TGTGCCAGTAGTATAAGCTTTGCGGGGGAGACCCAGTACTTC
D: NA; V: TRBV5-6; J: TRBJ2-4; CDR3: CASSFWKGPLFVNIQYF; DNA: TGTGCCAGCAGCTTTTGGAAGGGGCCGCTATTTGTCAACATTCAGTACTTC
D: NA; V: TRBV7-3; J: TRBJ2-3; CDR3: CASSPGPTSGTDTQYF; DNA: TGTGCCAGCAGCCCTGGGCCAACCTCTGGTACAGATACGCAGTATTTT
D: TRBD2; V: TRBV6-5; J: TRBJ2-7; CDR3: CASSYGAGGSYEQYF; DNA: TGTGCCAGCAGTTACGGGGCGGGGGGCTCCTACGAGCAGTACTTC
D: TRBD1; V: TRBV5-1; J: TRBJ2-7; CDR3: CASSLLGQASYEQYF; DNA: TGCGCCAGCAGCTTGCTTGGACAGGCTTCCTACGAGCAGTACTTC
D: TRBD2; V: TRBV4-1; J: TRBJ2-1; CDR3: CASSQEGTKQFF; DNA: TGCGCCAGCAGCCAAGAAGGGACTAAGCAGTTCTTC
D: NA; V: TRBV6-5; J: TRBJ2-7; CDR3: CASSYLYEQYF; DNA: TGTGCCAGCAGTTATCTCTACGAGCAGTACTTC
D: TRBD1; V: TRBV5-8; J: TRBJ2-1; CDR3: CASSSWVTGNEQFF; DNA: TGTGCCAGCAGCTCTTGGGTGACAGGGAATGAGCAGTTCTTC
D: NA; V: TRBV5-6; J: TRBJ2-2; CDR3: CASSFRGLGGELFF; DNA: TGTGCCAGCAGCTTCAGGGGCCTGGGCGGGGAGCTGTTTTTT
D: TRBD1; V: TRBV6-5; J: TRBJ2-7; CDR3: CASSPDRLDNYKQYF; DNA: TGTGCCAGCAGTCCGGACAGGCTTGATAACTACAAGCAGTACTTC
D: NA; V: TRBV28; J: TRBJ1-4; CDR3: CASSQGEKLFF; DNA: TGTGCCAGCAGCCAGGGGGAAAAACTGTTTTTT
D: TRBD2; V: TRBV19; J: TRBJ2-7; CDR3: CASSGAGVSYEQYF; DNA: TGTGCCAGTAGTGGGGCGGGGGTGTCCTACGAGCAGTACTTC
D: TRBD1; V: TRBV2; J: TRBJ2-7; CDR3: CASSDRGSEQYF; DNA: TGTGCCAGCAGTGACAGGGGGTCCGAGCAGTACTTC
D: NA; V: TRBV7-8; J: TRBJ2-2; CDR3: CASSRTEQGTPRTGELFF; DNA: TGTGCCAGCAGCCGCACCGAGCAGGGGACGCCGCGCACCGGGGAGCTGTTTTTT
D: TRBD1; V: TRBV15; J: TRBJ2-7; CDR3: CATSRSTGVYEQYF; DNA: TGTGCCACCAGCAGATCAACAGGGGTCTACGAGCAGTACTTC
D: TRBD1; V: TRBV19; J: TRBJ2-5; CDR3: CASSIGGTGKETQYF; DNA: TGTGCCAGTAGTATAGGAGGGACAGGGAAAGAGACCCAGTACTTC
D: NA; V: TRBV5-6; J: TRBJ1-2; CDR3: CASSPRGNYGYTF; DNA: TGTGCCAGCAGTCCTCGCGGCAACTATGGCTACACCTTC